Listed below are T cell receptor beta chains from one sample, sequenced in a study of blood T cell repertoires in COVID-19. TCRdb keeps only in-frame clones here, not all; method: immunoSEQ multiplex PCR. The sample consists of fewer than 500,000 clones, roughly 86% of them appearing once. Sequencing was carried out using PBMCs or T cells enriched from blood (not recorded which). The receptors shown here come from a young man who had recovered from COVID-19. The CDR3 runs from the conserved cysteine through the conserved F or W. The order of the fields is J gene, clone size, CDR3 length, D gene, V gene, CDR3 protein, CDR3 DNA. D genes are given only for firm matches. Clone size appears in some rows only: once, few, many, or a class for an expanded clone.

>TRBJ1-2|once|16|-|TRBV4-1
CASSQDLTATNYGYTF
TGCGCCAGCAGCCAAGATCTGACAGCCACTAACTATGGCTACACCTTC
>TRBJ1-3|-|16|-|TRBV30
CARSPAGGRPGNTIYF
TGTGCCCGGAGTCCGGCCGGGGGGCGCCCTGGAAACACCATATATTTT
>TRBJ1-5|-|16|-|TRBV4-1
CASSPDRGEAGQPQHF
TGCGCCAGCAGCCCAGATCGAGGAGAGGCGGGTCAGCCCCAGCATTTT
>TRBJ2-7|-|14|-|TRBV20-1
CSASLRQSSYEQYF
TGCAGTGCTAGTCTTCGACAGTCGAGCTACGAGCAGTACTTC
>TRBJ1-2|few|15|TRBD1|TRBV7-8
CASSPIPTGAYGYTF
TGTGCCAGCAGCCCAATTCCTACAGGGGCCTATGGCTACACCTTC
>TRBJ2-1|-|15|-|TRBV5-5
CASSPASLAGNEQFF
TGTGCCAGCAGCCCGGCCTCGCTAGCCGGGAATGAGCAGTTCTTC
>TRBJ1-1|-|14|TRBD1|TRBV10-3
CAISPGGSNTEAFF
TGTGCCATCAGTCCAGGGGGTTCGAACACTGAAGCTTTCTTT
>TRBJ2-5|-|12|-|TRBV19
CASSTGEGTQYF
TGTGCCAGTAGTACAGGGGAGGGGACCCAGTACTTC
>TRBJ1-2|-|15|-|TRBV19
CASSPIQAAGGGYTF
TGTGCCAGTAGTCCGATCCAGGCTGCGGGGGGTGGCTACACCTTC
>TRBJ2-3|-|19|TRBD2|TRBV5-1
CASSSSGTSGGPYTDTQYF
TGCGCCAGCAGCTCCTCCGGGACTAGCGGGGGGCCCTACACAGATACGCAGTATTTT
>TRBJ1-2|-|14|-|TRBV19
CASSSDSTNYGYTF
TGTGCCAGTAGCAGTGACAGTACTAACTATGGCTACACCTTC
>TRBJ2-3|once|11|-|TRBV20-1
CSATRSYTQYF
TGCAGTGCAACAAGAAGTTATACGCAGTATTTT
>TRBJ1-5|-|15|-|TRBV9
CASSVAGQTNQPQHF
TGTGCCAGCAGCGTAGCTGGGCAGACGAATCAGCCCCAGCATTTT
>TRBJ2-1|-|17|-|TRBV27
CASSLSNGGPSYNEQFF
TGTGCCAGCAGTTTATCGAACGGGGGGCCCTCCTACAATGAGCAGTTCTTC
>TRBJ2-1|-|12|-|TRBV18
CASSDQGTMRIF
TGTGCCAGCTCTGACCAGGGGACAATGCGAATCTTC
>TRBJ1-6|-|13|-|TRBV19
CASSWTRNSPLHF
TGTGCCAGTTCGTGGACACGGAATTCACCCCTCCACTTT
>TRBJ2-3|-|16|TRBD1|TRBV19
CASSTLPGQGARGQYF
TGTGCCAGTAGTACTTTGCCGGGACAGGGGGCGCGGGGGCAGTATTTT
>TRBJ1-2|few|14|-|TRBV9
CASSVGRTNYGYTF
TGTGCCAGCAGCGTGGGGCGGACTAACTATGGCTACACCTTC
>TRBJ1-2|-|14|-|TRBV3-1/TRBV3-2
CASSQTRRGYGYTF
TGTGCCAGCAGCCAAACTAGGAGGGGTTATGGCTACACCTTC
>TRBJ1-3|-|17|TRBD1|TRBV27
CASSPQTDRGTGNTIYF
TGTGCCAGCAGTCCCCAGACCGACAGGGGAACTGGAAACACCATATATTTT
>TRBJ1-1|-|13|-|TRBV2
CASTSPLNTEAFF
TGTGCCAGCACCTCCCCGTTGAACACTGAAGCTTTCTTT
>TRBJ1-6|-|13|-|TRBV6-5
CASKDSLSSPLHF
TGTGCCAGCAAGGACAGTCTCTCTTCACCCCTCCACTTT
>TRBJ1-3|-|15|-|TRBV9
CASSVVAGPRNTIYF
TGTGCCAGCAGCGTAGTTGCAGGGCCGCGAAACACCATATATTTT
>TRBJ1-1|-|20|TRBD1|TRBV4-2
CASSQVGGLGQGYGKTEAFF
TGTGCCAGCAGCCAAGTTGGGGGTTTGGGACAGGGGTACGGAAAGACTGAAGCTTTCTTT
>TRBJ1-1|-|15|-|TRBV27
CASPGASSMNTEAFF
TGTGCCAGCCCTGGGGCATCTTCCATGAACACTGAAGCTTTCTTT
>TRBJ2-1|-|19|-|TRBV6-2/TRBV6-3
CASSYYGRERGSRGDEQFF
TGTGCCAGCAGTTACTACGGGAGGGAGCGTGGTAGCAGGGGGGATGAGCAGTTCTTC
>TRBJ2-3|-|14|-|TRBV5-1
CASQLGGRPDTQYF
TGCGCCAGCCAATTGGGGGGACGTCCAGATACGCAGTATTTT
>TRBJ1-1|-|13|TRBD1|TRBV6-5
CASNMDRAAEAFF
TGTGCCAGCAACATGGACAGGGCCGCTGAAGCTTTCTTT
>TRBJ1-1|-|14|-|TRBV7-9
CASSSVTVITEAFF
TGTGCCAGCAGCTCCGTGACTGTTATCACTGAAGCTTTCTTT
>TRBJ2-3|-|16|TRBD1|TRBV5-1
CASSLAGQGPTDTQYF
TGCGCCAGCAGCTTGGCCGGACAGGGACCCACAGATACGCAGTATTTT
>TRBJ1-2|-|12|-|TRBV7-2
CASSPPERGYTF
TGTGCCAGCAGCCCGCCTGAGCGCGGCTACACCTTC
>TRBJ2-1|-|17|-|TRBV7-8
CASSLGASFVVYNEQFF
TGTGCCAGCAGCTTAGGGGCGTCTTTCGTTGTCTACAATGAGCAGTTCTTC
>TRBJ1-2|few|13|-|TRBV12-3/TRBV12-4
CASSFDRSSGYTF
TGTGCCAGCAGTTTCGACAGAAGCTCTGGCTACACCTTC
>TRBJ1-2|-|14|-|TRBV5-4
CASSLEQDIGGYTF
TGTGCCAGCAGCTTGGAACAGGACATAGGCGGCTACACCTTC
>TRBJ1-3|-|14|-|TRBV6-5
CASSSDTTGNTIYF
TGTGCCAGCAGTTCCGACACAACAGGAAACACCATATATTTT
>TRBJ2-1|-|15|TRBD2|TRBV7-8
CASSPSGGGYNEQFF
TGTGCCAGCAGCCCGAGCGGGGGGGGGTACAATGAGCAGTTCTTC
>TRBJ2-1|-|13|-|TRBV6-6
CASSPDSYNEQFF
TGTGCCAGCAGCCCCGACAGCTACAATGAGCAGTTCTTC
>TRBJ1-3|-|17|-|TRBV4-1
CASSQGGRGPPGNTIYF
TGCGCCAGCAGCCAAGGAGGGCGGGGGCCGCCTGGAAACACCATATATTTT